The 32 T cell receptor beta chains in this list originate from one sample, sequenced in a study of low-dose radiotherapy and immunotherapy resistance in tumors. Time point of the sample: after trial treatment. Treatment defined: LDRT plus nivolumab, ipilimumab, low-dose cyclophosphamide and aspirin (RACIN trial). TRAV- and TRBV-specific primers primed first-strand cDNA, covering alpha and beta chains. The authors ran 15 to 20 PCR cycles to amplify TCRs with a constant-region primer and V-primer adapter. One entry per CDR3 protein results from TCRdb running MiXCR on the reads. This table holds approximately 100,000 distinct CDR3 sequences, roughly 20% found once. Sequenced here: PBMCs, sampled after low-dose radiotherapy plus immunotherapy. The receptor source for this set is a male donor with prostate cancer.

This clonotype was seen a few times. The V and J genes are TRBV5-6 and TRBJ2-4; 8 positions agree with TRBD1. The trim removed 3 bases at V and 8 bases at J, leaving 7 bases unmatched. Germline V lookup: CDR1 SGHDT, CDR2 YYEEEE. This CDR3 is built from 14 residues. The CDR3 reads CASSSVKQGDIQYF. CDR3 DNA sequence: TGTGCCAGCAGCTCGGTAAAACAGGGGGACATTCAGTACTTC.

In this sample, this clonotype turned up many times. This rearrangement joins TRBV9 to TRBJ2-2; TRBD2 matches 8 bases. J lost 1 base, V lost 4 bases, and 6 bases had no gene match. From germline, CDR1 is SGDLS and CDR2 YYNGEE. CDR3 size: 16 residues. CDR3 bases: TGTGCCAGCAGCCTCCGGACTAGCTGGAACACCGGGGAGCTGTTTTTT. It specifies CASSLRTSWNTGELFF.

Turning to this clonotype: A far larger clone is a single base away, which makes a read error likely. The chain uses TRBV5-6 and TRBJ2-7; 11 positions match TRBD2. The V segment lost 1 base and the J segment 7 bases; nucleotides outside the gene matches: 7. Germline-derived CDR1 and CDR2 are SGHDT and YYEEEE. The CDR3 consists of 15 residues. For the CDR3, the DNA is TGTGCCAGCAGCTTGATGGCTAGCGGGGGGTATGAGCAGTACTTC. Residues: CASSLMASGGYEQYF. The whole variable domain, remainder taken from reference TRBV5-6 and TRBJ2-7, is DAGVTQSPTHLIKTRGQQVTLRCSPKSGHDTVSWYQQALGQGPQFIFQYYEEEERQRGNFPDRFSGHQFPNYSSELNVNALLLGDSALYLCASSLMASGGYEQYFGPGTRLTVT.

The table lists this clonotype with many counts. This chain joins TRBV20-1 and TRBJ2-7; 10 bases match TRBD1. The trim removed 5 bases at V and 4 bases at J, leaving 17 bases unmatched. Germline assignment: CDR1 DFQATT and CDR2 SNEGSKA (reference sequence). The CDR3 has 17 residues. This CDR3 reads CSAPPRSGQGDGYEQYF. The CDR3 bases are TGCAGTGCTCCTCCCCGATCAGGACAGGGGGATGGTTACGAGCAGTACTTC.

This clonotype was observed at least ten times. The chain combines TRBV5-4 with TRBJ1-5; tentatively, D is TRBD1 (6 bases). Trimming shortened V by 0 bases and J by 2 bases, and 9 bases separated the two germline ends. The CDR3 covers 15 residues. In germline, CDR1 is SGHNT, CDR2 YYREEE (reference sequence). Here the CDR3 DNA reads TGTGCCAGCAGCTTGGGGGGGGCGGGCAATCAGCCCCAGCATTTT. Its translation is CASSLGGAGNQPQHF.

This chain links TRBV28 with TRBJ2-1, with TRBD2 as a possible D gene (6 bases). The V gene's germline CDR1 is MDHEN and CDR2 SYDVKM. There are 14 residues in the CDR3. V dropped 6 bases and J dropped 4 bases, with 13 bases sitting between them. CDR3 region: CASRRDGAYNEQFF. The CDR3 DNA is TGTGCCAGCAGGCGGGACGGGGCTTACAATGAGCAGTTCTTC. Filled out from reference TRBV28 and TRBJ2-1, the complete variable domain reads DVKVTQSSRYLVKRTGEKVFLECVQDMDHENMFWYRQDPGLGLRLIYFSYDVKMKEKGDIPEGYSVSREKKERFSLILESASTNQTSMYLCASRRDGAYNEQFFGPGTRLTVL.

The chain uses TRBV19 and TRBJ2-7, with D unresolved. This CDR3 is built from 12 residues. Looked up from germline, CDR1 is LNHDA and CDR2 is SQIVND (reference sequence). Here the CDR3 reads CTRSRPPYEQYF. Here the CDR3 DNA reads TGTACTCGATCCAGGCCACCCTACGAGCAGTACTTC.

This clonotype was counted at least ten times. V usage is TRBV23-1 and J usage is TRBJ2-4; no clear D gene. TRBV23-1 falls under the ORF class, with uncertain function. Deletions cut 4 bases from V and 9 bases from J, with 7 bases between. This CDR3 has 11 amino acids. Written as DNA, the CDR3 is TGCGCCAGCAGTCCTACCGGCATTCAGTACTTC. It specifies CASSPTGIQYF.

Many counts were recorded for this clonotype. This chain uses TRBV12-3 or TRBV12-4 with TRBJ2-3; 11 bases match TRBD2. V lost 6 bases, J lost 2 bases, and 4 bases stayed unmatched. CDR3 size: 15 residues. The CDR3, as DNA: TGTGCCAGCAGCCCACTAGCGGGGGCCACAGATACGCAGTATTTT. Protein: CASSPLAGATDTQYF.

The V call is TRBV30, the J call TRBJ1-4; 10 positions agree with TRBD1. CDR1 and CDR2 from the germline V gene are GTSNPN and SVGIG (reference sequence). This CDR3 is built from 15 residues. After removal of 8 bases from V and 5 bases from J, the junction contained 11 bases not matched to a gene. CDR3 nucleotides: TGTGCCCGGGAACCGGGACAGGGGTTCAATGAAAAACTGTTTTTT. It yields the protein CAREPGQGFNEKLFF.

This clonotype has just a few counts. The V gene is TRBV12-3 or TRBV12-4, the J gene TRBJ2-3; a possible D gene is TRBD1 (5 bases). Trimming cost V 5 bases and J 2 bases, with 17 bases left between them. This CDR3 spans 16 amino acids. In DNA, the CDR3 is TGTGCCAGCAGTCCTACAGGTACCCCCCCCACAGATACGCAGTATTTT. Its protein is CASSPTGTPPTDTQYF.

This clonotype was seen many times. The CDR3 bases are TGTGCCAGCAGCTTAGCTGGGGCCGCTGAAGCTTTCTTT. Encoded protein: CASSLAGAAEAFF. The chain uses TRBV11-2 and TRBJ1-1; D is perhaps TRBD1 (5 bases). CDR1 and CDR2 from the germline V gene are SGHAT and FQNNGV. There are 13 residues in the CDR3. V was shortened by 1 base and J by 6 bases, with 9 bases between the two germline ends.

At least ten counts were recorded for this clonotype. The genes are TRBV19 and TRBJ1-1; tentatively, D is TRBD1 (5 bases). CDR3 size: 14 residues. Per the germline V gene, CDR1 is LNHDA and CDR2 is SQIVND (reference sequence). With 6 bases removed from V and 1 base from J, the gap between germline ends came to 12 bases. CDR3 sequence reads: CASSGGRKNTEAFF. The CDR3 region has the DNA TGTGCCAGTAGCGGGGGACGGAAGAACACTGAAGCTTTCTTT.

The chain links TRBV6-5 to TRBJ2-1; 13 bases fit TRBD2. Trimming removed 6 bases from V and 4 bases from J; junction bases left unmatched: 3. Looked up from germline, CDR1 is MNHEY and CDR2 is SVGAGI. This CDR3 has 15 residues. CDR3 DNA sequence: TGTGCCAGCAGGACTAGCGGGAGGTCATACAATGAGCAGTTCTTC. Residues: CASRTSGRSYNEQFF.

This clonotype was detected only a few times. The V call is TRBV7-3, the J call TRBJ2-6; D may match TRBD1 or TRBD2 (5 bases each). With 5 bases removed from V and 3 bases from J, the gap between germline ends came to 11 bases. Germline lookup yields CDR1 SGHTA and CDR2 FQGTGA. The CDR3 runs 15 residues. The CDR3 DNA reads TGTGCCAGCAGCCCAAAGGGACGTGGGGCCAACGTCCTGACTTTC. It yields the protein CASSPKGRGANVLTF.

Regarding this clonotype: At one end, the junction sequence differs from germline, possibly due to a read error. The rearrangement joins TRBV28 to TRBJ2-1; tentatively, D is TRBD1 (5 bases). Germline V CDR1 and CDR2: MDHEN, SYDVKM. The CDR3 extends over 12 amino acids. CDR3 amino acids: CTSTLGAAEQFF. As DNA, the CDR3 is TGTACCAGCACCCTAGGGGCGGCTGAGCAGTTCTTC.

This clonotype was counted many times. The genes are TRBV5-6 and TRBJ2-7; D possibly corresponds to TRBD2 (5 bases). Germline lookup yields CDR1 SGHDT and CDR2 YYEEEE. This CDR3 has 14 amino acids. The V end lost 4 bases, the J end lost 3 bases, and 14 bases lay between the germline ends. The CDR3 bases are TGTGCCAGCAGCGGAAAAGGACTTGGCTACGAGCAGTACTTC. It translates to CASSGKGLGYEQYF.

This clonotype was seen ten or more times. The chain links TRBV3-1 to TRBJ1-6; no firm D call. The V end lost 4 bases, the J end lost 7 bases, and 11 bases lay between the germline ends. Germline lookup yields CDR1 LGHDT and CDR2 YNNKEL (reference sequence). The CDR3 runs to 14 residues. The CDR3 here is CASSLTGLNSPLHF. Written as DNA, the CDR3 is TGTGCCAGCAGCCTCACGGGGTTGAATTCACCCCTCCACTTT.

This clonotype came up many times. The chain recombines TRBV7-7 with TRBJ2-7; D might be TRBD1 or TRBD2, each matching 5 bases. Between the trimmed V and J ends, which lost 5 bases and 2 bases, there was a span of 22 bases. The CDR3 sequence is 17 residues long. Germline CDR1 is SSHAT and CDR2 is FNYEAQ (reference sequence). CDR3 sequence reads: CASSPISQGTGPYEQYF. In DNA, the CDR3 is TGTGCCAGCAGCCCAATTTCCCAAGGGACCGGGCCCTACGAGCAGTACTTC.

This clonotype was observed at least ten times. CDR3 sequence: CASLAQGAQNEQFF. DNA of the CDR3: TGTGCCAGCCTTGCCCAGGGGGCTCAAAATGAGCAGTTCTTC. The rearrangement links TRBV27 to TRBJ2-1; 8 nucleotides match TRBD1. V lost 8 bases, J lost 7 bases, and 10 bases stayed unmatched. The CDR3 is 14 amino acids. From germline, CDR1 is MNHEY and CDR2 SMNVEV (reference sequence).

This clonotype was recorded at least ten times. The chain couples TRBV12-3 or TRBV12-4 to TRBJ1-5; 9 bases agree with TRBD1. V lost 3 bases, J lost 2 bases, and 11 bases stayed unmatched. The CDR3 covers 18 residues. The CDR3 here is CASSLGTGTEDGNQPQHF. In DNA, the CDR3 is TGTGCCAGCAGTTTGGGGACAGGGACGGAAGATGGCAATCAGCCCCAGCATTTT.

This clonotype was observed many times. The rearrangement links TRBV20-1 to TRBJ2-7; no clear D gene. V shed 0 bases and J shed 3 bases, with 15 bases lying between them. The CDR3 spans 15 residues. Per germline, CDR1 DFQATT and CDR2 SNEGSKA (reference sequence). CDR3 sequence reads: CSARDQASGNYEQYF. DNA of the CDR3: TGCAGTGCTAGAGATCAGGCTAGTGGGAACTACGAGCAGTACTTC.

This clonotype was seen many times. The chain combines TRBV5-4 with TRBJ1-1; D possibly corresponds to TRBD1 (6 bases). The CDR3 sequence is 13 residues long. Trimming stripped 4 bases from V and 1 base from J, with 8 bases between. Per the germline V gene, CDR1 is SGHNT and CDR2 is YYREEE (reference sequence). The CDR3 region has the DNA TGTGCCAGCAGCGGAGGGGGGAACACTGAAGCTTTCTTT. Translating gives CASSGGGNTEAFF.

This clonotype has at least ten counts. The chain uses TRBV5-1 and TRBJ1-1, with 7 bases identical to TRBD1. Germline-derived CDR1 and CDR2 are SGHRS and YFSETQ. The CDR3 runs 16 residues. V lost 6 bases and J lost 0; bases outside the gene matches: 11. The CDR3 DNA reads as TGCGCCAGCAAGAGAGACTCGGGACAGTTGAACACTGAAGCTTTCTTT. The encoded protein is CASKRDSGQLNTEAFF.

This clonotype was found many times. The rearrangement links TRBV7-9 to TRBJ2-5, with 8 nucleotides matching TRBD2. V lost 5 bases and J lost 7; bases outside the gene matches: 15. Germline V CDR1 and CDR2: SEHNR, FQNEAQ (reference sequence). The CDR3 has 16 amino acids. CDR3 region: CASSRSPSGSMGTQYF. DNA of the CDR3: TGTGCCAGCAGCCGGTCCCCTAGCGGGTCCATGGGGACCCAGTACTTC.

This clonotype has at least ten counts. The chain is built from TRBV12-3 or TRBV12-4 and TRBJ2-7, with 7 bases fitting TRBD1. The CDR3 loop spans 15 amino acids. The ends lost 2 bases at V and 3 bases at J; junction bases unmatched: 7. CDR3: CASSLYPGQNYEQYF. The CDR3 DNA reads as TGTGCCAGCAGTTTATACCCGGGACAGAACTACGAGCAGTACTTC.

This clonotype occurred many times. The chain carries TRBV6-1 and TRBJ2-1, with unresolved D. Between the trimmed V and J ends, which lost 6 bases and 4 bases, there was a span of 13 bases. There are 14 residues in the CDR3. Germline V gene lookup returns CDR1 MNHNS and CDR2 SASEGT. CDR3 protein: CASSPLKPYNEQFF. The CDR3 nucleotides are TGTGCCAGCAGCCCCCTTAAGCCTTACAATGAGCAGTTCTTC.

This clonotype was counted a few times. The chain is built from TRBV27 and TRBJ2-7; the match to TRBD2 covers 8 bases. Losses at the gene ends were 7 bases for V and 7 bases for J; bases not matched to a gene: 18. Germline V gives CDR1 MNHEY, CDR2 SMNVEV (reference sequence). The CDR3 has 16 amino acids. The CDR3 protein is CASKGIGGDLSQEQYF. CDR3 in DNA: TGTGCCAGCAAAGGAATCGGGGGGGACCTTAGCCAGGAGCAGTACTTC.

The chain joins TRBV20-1 to TRBJ1-6; D is possibly TRBD1 (5 bases). The V end was cut by 5 bases, the J end by 8 bases, with 16 bases between. The CDR3 length is 14 residues. Germline V gene data show CDR1 as DFQATT and CDR2 as SNEGSKA (reference sequence). CDR3 coding DNA: TGCAGTGCTGGGGGAGAGGAGGTGGATTCACCCCTCCACTTT. This codes for CSAGGEEVDSPLHF.

Many counts were recorded for this clonotype. The chain has TRBV3-1 and TRBJ2-7, with D perhaps being TRBD1 or TRBD2 (6 bases each). V was cut by 4 bases and J by 6 bases, with 19 bases left in between. CDR3 size: 15 residues. CDR1 and CDR2 from the germline V gene are LGHDT and YNNKEL (reference sequence). CDR3 region: CASSRLGGPHSEQYF. The CDR3 DNA follows: TGTGCCAGCAGCCGCCTCGGGGGCCCGCATTCCGAGCAGTACTTC.

This clonotype was detected only a few times. This chain joins TRBV21-1 and TRBJ1-1. TRBV21-1 is a listed pseudogene. The CDR3 has 11 residues. The CDR3: CASSIWSEAFF. The CDR3 DNA reads TGTGCCAGCAGCATCTGGAGTGAAGCTTTCTTT.

The sample holds a few counts of this clonotype. Because the CDR3's place on the DNA is in doubt, the DNA is left out and the CDR3 is given as listed by TCRdb. J is TRBJ1-4 and V is TRBV29-1; the table's D call, TRBD1, was not checked against the DNA. From its first to its last residue, the CDR3 has 13 amino acids. CDR1 SQVTM and CDR2 ANQGSEA come from the germline V gene. The chain's CDR3 is CSVFWQGNEKLFF.